This T cell receptor beta chain is from a study of T cell clones after liver transplantation. V lost 5 bases to trimming and J lost 4 bases, with 23 bases between them. From germline, CDR1 is SGHTA and CDR2 FQGNSA. The CDR3 spans 17 residues. The protocol was immunoSEQ multiplex PCR, while the TCRdb copy is restricted to in-frame clones and leaves out a portion. The repertoire holds about 75,000 clones, with around 80% as singletons. Sequenced here: CD4+ T cells from blood, sampled about 50 months after liver transplant. This TCR came from a human patient who received a liver transplant. The graft donor may be the source of some T cells. This chain uses TRBV7-2 with TRBJ1-1; the D gene is possibly TRBD1 (5 bases). The CDR3 reads CASSPRGYKGRSTEAFF. The CDR3 coding sequence is TGTGCCAGCAGCCCCCGCGGTTATAAGGGGAGGTCCACTGAAGCTTTCTTT.